This T cell receptor (beta chain) was recorded in a study of T cells in localized non-small cell lung cancer. Points from the study as a whole: Elevated circulating T cell density in blood was associated with longer overall survival. Adjacent uninvolved lung had the highest clonality, suggesting focused antigen responses.

Method: immunoSEQ multiplex PCR; TCRdb's copy keeps in-frame clones and lacks some. In the table there are about 1,700 clones, 19% of which are singletons. Comments on this clone: Antigen unknown.

Looked up from germline, CDR1 is MGHDK and CDR2 is SYGVNS. J was trimmed by 13 bases and V by 6 bases; bases with no gene match: 10. The CDR3 is 13 amino acids. This sequence joins TRBV25-1 and TRBJ1-4, with 8 bases that match TRBD1. This TCR was sampled from a woman aged 35 to 70 with stage I lung adenocarcinoma. Sequences were derived from normal lung tissue next to the tumor, sampled before any cancer treatment. The CDR3 DNA reads TGTGCCAGCAGATCGACAGGGGCCCAAATACTGTTTTTT. Translation: CASRSTGAQILFF.